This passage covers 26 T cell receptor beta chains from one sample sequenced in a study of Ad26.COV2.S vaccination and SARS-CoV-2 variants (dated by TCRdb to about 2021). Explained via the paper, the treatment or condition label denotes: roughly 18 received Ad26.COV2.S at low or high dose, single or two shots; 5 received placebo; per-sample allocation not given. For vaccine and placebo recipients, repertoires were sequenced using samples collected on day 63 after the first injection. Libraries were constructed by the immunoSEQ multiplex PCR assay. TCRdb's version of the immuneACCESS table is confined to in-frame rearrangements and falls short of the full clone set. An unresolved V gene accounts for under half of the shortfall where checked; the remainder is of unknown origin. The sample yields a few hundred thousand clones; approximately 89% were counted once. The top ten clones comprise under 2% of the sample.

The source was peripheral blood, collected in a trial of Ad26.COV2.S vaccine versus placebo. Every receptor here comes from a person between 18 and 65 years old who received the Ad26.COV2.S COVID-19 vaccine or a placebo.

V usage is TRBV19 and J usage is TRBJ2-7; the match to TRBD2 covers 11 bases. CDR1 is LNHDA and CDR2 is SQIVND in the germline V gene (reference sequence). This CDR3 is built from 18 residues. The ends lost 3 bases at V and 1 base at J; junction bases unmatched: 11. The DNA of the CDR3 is TGTGCCAGTAGTATTCGGATTTCCAGACTAGCGGGGTCCTACGAGCAGTACTTC. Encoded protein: CASSIRISRLAGSYEQYF.

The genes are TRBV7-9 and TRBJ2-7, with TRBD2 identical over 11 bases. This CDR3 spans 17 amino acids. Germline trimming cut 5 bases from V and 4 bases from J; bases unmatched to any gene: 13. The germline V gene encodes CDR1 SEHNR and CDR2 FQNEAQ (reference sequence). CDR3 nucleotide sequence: TGTGCCAGCAGCGCAGGCCTAGCGGGAGGTAGCAGGTACGAGCAGTACTTC. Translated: CASSAGLAGGSRYEQYF.

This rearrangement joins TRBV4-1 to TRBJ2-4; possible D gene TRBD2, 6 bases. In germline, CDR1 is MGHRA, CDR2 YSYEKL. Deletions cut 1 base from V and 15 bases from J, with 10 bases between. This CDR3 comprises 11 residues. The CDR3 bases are TGCGCCAGCAGCCAAGGCGGGAAGGCGTACTTC. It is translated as CASSQGGKAYF.

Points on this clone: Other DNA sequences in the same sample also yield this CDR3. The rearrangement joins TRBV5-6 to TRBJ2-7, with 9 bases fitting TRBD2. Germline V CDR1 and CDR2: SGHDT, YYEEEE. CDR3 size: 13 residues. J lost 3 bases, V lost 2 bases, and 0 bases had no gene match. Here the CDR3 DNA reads TGTGCCAGCAGCTTACTAGCGGGCTACGAGCAGTACTTC. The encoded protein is CASSLLAGYEQYF.

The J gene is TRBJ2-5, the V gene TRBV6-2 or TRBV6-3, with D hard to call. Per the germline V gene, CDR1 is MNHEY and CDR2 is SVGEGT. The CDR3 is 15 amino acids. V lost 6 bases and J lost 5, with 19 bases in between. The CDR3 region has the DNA TGTGCCAGCAGCCGAGAAGGGTATCGGTTGGAGACCCAGTACTTC. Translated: CASSREGYRLETQYF.

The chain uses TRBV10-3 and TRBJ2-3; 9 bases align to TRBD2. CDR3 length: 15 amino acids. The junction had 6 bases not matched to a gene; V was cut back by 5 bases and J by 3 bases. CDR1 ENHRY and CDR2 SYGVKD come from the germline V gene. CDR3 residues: CAISRLAGKTDTQYF. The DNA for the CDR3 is TGTGCCATCAGTCGTCTAGCGGGGAAGACAGATACGCAGTATTTT.

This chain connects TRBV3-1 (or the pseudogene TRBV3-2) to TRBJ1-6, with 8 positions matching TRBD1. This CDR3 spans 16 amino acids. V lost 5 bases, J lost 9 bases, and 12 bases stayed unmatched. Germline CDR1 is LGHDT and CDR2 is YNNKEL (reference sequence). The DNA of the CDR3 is TGTGCCAGCAGCAAGATCTTCGACAGGGGACTTTCACCCCTCCACTTT. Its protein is CASSKIFDRGLSPLHF.

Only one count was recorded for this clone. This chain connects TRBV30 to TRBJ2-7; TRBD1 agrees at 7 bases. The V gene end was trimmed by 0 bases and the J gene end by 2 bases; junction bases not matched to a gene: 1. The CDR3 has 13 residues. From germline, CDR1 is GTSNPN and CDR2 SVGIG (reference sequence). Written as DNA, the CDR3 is TGTGCCTGGAGTGTGGGGACAGCCTACGAGCAGTACTTC. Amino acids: CAWSVGTAYEQYF.

This CDR3 reads CSVEDREGRAFF. The DNA of the CDR3 is TGCAGCGTTGAAGATCGGGAGGGGAGAGCTTTCTTT. J is TRBJ1-1 and V is TRBV29-1, with a weak D call TRBD1 (5 bases). Germline V gives CDR1 SQVTM, CDR2 ANQGSEA. CDR3 length: 12 amino acids. With 0 bases removed from V and 10 bases from J, the gap between germline ends came to 12 bases.

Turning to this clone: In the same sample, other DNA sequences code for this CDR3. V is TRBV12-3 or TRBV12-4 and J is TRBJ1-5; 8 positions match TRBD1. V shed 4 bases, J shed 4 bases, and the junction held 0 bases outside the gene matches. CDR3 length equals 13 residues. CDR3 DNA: TGTGCCAGCAGTTACAGGGGGAATCAGCCCCAGCATTTT. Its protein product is CASSYRGNQPQHF.

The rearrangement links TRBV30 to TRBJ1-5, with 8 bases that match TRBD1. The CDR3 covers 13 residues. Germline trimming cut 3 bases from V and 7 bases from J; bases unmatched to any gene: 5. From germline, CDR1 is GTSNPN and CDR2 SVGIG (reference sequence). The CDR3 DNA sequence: TGTGCCTGGAGCGGACAGGGAGGCCAGCCCCAGCATTTT. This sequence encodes CAWSGQGGQPQHF.

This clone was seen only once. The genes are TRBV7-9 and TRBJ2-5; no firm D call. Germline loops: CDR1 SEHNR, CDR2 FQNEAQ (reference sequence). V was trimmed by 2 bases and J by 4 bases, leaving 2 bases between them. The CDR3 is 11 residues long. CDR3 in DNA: TGTGCCAGCAGCTTATTAGAGACCCAGTACTTC. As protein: CASSLLETQYF.

The CDR3 loop is CASSTMWRTYNEQFF. The DNA of the CDR3 is TGTGCCAGCAGCACGATGTGGAGGACCTACAATGAGCAGTTCTTC. The chain is built from TRBV21-1 and TRBJ2-1; the D call of TRBD2 is as the table states it, not checked on the DNA. TRBV21-1 is an annotated pseudogene. The CDR3 has 15 residues.

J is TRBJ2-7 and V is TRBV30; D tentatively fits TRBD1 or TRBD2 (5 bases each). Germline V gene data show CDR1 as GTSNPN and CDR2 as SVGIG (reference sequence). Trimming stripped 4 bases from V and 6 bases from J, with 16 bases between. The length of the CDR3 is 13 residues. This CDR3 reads CAWIRGQGREQYF. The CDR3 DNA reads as TGTGCCTGGATTCGTGGGCAGGGACGCGAGCAGTACTTC.

The CDR3 region is CASSHTNLGQGLRTEAFF. The CDR3 coding sequence is TGCGCCAGCAGCCACACCAATCTTGGACAGGGTTTGAGGACTGAAGCTTTCTTT. V and J are TRBV10-2 and TRBJ1-1; TRBD1 matches 8 bases. The germline V gene encodes CDR1 WSHSY and CDR2 SAAADI. CDR3 length equals 18 residues. Germline trimming cut 6 bases from V and 5 bases from J; bases unmatched to any gene: 20.

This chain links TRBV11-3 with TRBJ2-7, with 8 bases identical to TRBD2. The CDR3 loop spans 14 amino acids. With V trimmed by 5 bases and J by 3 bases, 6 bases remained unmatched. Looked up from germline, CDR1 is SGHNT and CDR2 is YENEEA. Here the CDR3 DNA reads TGTGCCAGCAGCAACACCGGGACTAGCTACGAGCAGTACTTC. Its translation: CASSNTGTSYEQYF. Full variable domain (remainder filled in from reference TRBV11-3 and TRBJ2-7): EAGVVQSPRYKIIEKKQPVAFWCNPISGHNTLYWYLQNLGQGPELLIRYENEEAVDDSQLPKDRFSAERLKGVDSTLKIQPAELGDSAVYLCASSNTGTSYEQYFGPGTRLTVT.

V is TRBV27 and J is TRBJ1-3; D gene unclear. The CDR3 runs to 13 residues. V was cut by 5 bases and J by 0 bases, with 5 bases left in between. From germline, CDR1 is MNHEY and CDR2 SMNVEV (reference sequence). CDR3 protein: CASSLRSGNTIYF. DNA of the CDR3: TGTGCCAGCAGTCTCCGCTCTGGAAACACCATATATTTT.

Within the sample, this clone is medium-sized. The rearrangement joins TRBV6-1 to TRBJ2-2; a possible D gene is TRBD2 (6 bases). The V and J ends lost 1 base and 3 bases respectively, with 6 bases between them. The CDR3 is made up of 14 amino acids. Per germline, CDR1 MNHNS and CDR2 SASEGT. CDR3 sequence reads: CASSEGLDTGELFF. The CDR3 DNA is TGTGCCAGCAGTGAAGGACTAGACACCGGGGAGCTGTTTTTT.

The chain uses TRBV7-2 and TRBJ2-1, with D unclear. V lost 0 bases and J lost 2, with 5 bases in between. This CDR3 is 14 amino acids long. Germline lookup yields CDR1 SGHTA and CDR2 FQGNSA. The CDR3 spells CASSLAEAYNEQFF. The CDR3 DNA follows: TGTGCCAGCAGCTTAGCAGAGGCCTACAATGAGCAGTTCTTC.

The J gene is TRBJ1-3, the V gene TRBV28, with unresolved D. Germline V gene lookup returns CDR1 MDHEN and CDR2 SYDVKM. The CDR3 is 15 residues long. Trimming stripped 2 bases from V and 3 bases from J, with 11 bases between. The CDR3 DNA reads TGTGCCAGCAGTTTAGGCGCGGCTGGTGGAAACACCATATATTTT. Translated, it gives CASSLGAAGGNTIYF.

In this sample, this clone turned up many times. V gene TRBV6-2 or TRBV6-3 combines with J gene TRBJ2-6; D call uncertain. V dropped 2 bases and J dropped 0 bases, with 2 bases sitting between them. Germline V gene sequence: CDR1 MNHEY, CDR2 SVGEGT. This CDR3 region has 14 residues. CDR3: CASSYSSGANVLTF. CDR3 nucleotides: TGTGCCAGCAGTTACAGCTCTGGGGCCAACGTCCTGACTTTC.

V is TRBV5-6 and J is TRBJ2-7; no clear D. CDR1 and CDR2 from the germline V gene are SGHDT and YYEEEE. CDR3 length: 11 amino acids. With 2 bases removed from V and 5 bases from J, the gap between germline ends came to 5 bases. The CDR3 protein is CASSLGHEQYF. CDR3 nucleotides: TGTGCCAGCAGCTTAGGGCACGAGCAGTACTTC.

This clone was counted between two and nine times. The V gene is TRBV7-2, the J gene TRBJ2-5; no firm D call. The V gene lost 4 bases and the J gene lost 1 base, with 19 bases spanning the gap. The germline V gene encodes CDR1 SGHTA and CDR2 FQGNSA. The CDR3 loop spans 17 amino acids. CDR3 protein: CASSSQPDGSFQETQYF. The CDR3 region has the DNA TGTGCCAGCAGCTCACAACCAGACGGGTCTTTCCAAGAGACCCAGTACTTC.

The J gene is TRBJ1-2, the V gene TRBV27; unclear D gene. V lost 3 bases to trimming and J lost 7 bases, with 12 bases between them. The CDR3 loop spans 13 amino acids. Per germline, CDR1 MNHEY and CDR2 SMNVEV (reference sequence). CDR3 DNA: TGTGCCAGCAGTTTCAGGTGGAACGCTGGCTACACCTTC. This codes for CASSFRWNAGYTF.

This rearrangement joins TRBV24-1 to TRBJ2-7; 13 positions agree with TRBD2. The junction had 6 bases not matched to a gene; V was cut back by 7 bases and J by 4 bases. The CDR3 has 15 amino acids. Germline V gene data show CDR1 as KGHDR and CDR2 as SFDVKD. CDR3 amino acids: CATSPGTSGTYEQYF. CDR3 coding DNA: TGTGCCACCAGCCCCGGGACTAGCGGGACTTACGAGCAGTACTTC.

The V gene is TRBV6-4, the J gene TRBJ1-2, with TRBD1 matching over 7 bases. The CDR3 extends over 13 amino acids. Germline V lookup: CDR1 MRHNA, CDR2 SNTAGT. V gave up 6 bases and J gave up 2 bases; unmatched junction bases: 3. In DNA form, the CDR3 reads TGTGCCAGCAGACCGGGACAGAACTATGGCTACACCTTC. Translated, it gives CASRPGQNYGYTF.